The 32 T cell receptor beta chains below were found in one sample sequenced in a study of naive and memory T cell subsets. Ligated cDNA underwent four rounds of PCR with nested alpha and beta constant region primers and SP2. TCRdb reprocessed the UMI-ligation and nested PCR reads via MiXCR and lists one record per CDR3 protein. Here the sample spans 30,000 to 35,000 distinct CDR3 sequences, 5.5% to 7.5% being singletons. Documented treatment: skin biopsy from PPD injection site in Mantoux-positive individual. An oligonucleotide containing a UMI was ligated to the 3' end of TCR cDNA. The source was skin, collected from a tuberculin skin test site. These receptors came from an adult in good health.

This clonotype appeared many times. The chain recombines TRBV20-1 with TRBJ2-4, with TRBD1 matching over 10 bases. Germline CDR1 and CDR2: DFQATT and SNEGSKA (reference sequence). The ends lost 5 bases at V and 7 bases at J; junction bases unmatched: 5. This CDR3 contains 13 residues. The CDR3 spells CSAPGTGENIQYF. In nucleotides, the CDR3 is TGCAGTGCTCCCGGGACAGGGGAGAACATTCAGTACTTC.

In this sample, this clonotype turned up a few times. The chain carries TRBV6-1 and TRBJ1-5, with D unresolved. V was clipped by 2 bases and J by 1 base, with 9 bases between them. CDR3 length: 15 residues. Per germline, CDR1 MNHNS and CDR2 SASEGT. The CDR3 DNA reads TGTGCCAGCAGTGAAAAGGTGGCGAGCAATCAGCCCCAGCATTTT. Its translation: CASSEKVASNQPQHF.

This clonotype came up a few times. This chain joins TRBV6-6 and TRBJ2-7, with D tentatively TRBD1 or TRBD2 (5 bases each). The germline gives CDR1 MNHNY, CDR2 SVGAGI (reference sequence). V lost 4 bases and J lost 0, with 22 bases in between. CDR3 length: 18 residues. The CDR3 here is CASSSDRGIVGDSYEQYF. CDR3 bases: TGTGCCAGCAGTTCCGACAGAGGTATCGTGGGGGACTCCTACGAGCAGTACTTC.

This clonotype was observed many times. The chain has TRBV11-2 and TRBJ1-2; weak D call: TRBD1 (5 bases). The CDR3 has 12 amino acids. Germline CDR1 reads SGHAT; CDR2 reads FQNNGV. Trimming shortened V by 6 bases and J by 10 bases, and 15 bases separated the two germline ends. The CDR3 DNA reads TGTGCCAGCAGAAACGATGGGGCCTCCTACACCTTC. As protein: CASRNDGASYTF.

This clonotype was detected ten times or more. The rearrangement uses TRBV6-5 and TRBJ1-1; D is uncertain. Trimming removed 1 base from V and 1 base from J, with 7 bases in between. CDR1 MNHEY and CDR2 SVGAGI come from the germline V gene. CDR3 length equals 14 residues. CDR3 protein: CASSYFRENTEAFF. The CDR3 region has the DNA TGTGCCAGCAGTTACTTTAGGGAGAACACTGAAGCTTTCTTT.

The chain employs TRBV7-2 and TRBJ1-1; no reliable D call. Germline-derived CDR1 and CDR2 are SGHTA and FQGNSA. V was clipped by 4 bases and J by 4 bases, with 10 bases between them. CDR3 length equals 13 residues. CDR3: CASSSLDFTEAFF. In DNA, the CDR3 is TGTGCCAGCAGCTCCTTGGATTTCACTGAAGCTTTCTTT.

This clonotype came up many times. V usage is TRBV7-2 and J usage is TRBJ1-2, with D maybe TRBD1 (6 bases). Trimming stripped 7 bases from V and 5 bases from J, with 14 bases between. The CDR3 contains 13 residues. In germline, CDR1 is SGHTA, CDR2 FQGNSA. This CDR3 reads CASTLLQGYGYTF. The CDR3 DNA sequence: TGTGCCAGCACGCTTCTGCAGGGGTATGGCTACACCTTC.

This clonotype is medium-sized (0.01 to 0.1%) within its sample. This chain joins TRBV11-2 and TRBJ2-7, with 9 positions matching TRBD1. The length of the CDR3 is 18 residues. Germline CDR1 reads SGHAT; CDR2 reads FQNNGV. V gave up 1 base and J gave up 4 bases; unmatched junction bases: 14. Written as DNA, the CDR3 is TGTGCCAGCAGCTTAGTTGGTTCTTTCGGGACAGGGAAATACGAGCAGTACTTC. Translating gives CASSLVGSFGTGKYEQYF.

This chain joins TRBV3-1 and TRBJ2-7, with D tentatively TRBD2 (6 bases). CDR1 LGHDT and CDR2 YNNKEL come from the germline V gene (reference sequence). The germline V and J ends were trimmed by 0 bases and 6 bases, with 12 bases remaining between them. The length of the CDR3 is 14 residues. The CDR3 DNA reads TGTGCCAGCAGCCAAGATCCCGGGACTCTCGAGCAGTACTTC. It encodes CASSQDPGTLEQYF.

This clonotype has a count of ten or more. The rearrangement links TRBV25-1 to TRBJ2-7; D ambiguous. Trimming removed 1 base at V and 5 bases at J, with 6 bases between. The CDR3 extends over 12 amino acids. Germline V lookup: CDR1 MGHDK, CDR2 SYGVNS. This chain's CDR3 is CASSESQDEQYF. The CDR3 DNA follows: TGTGCCAGCAGTGAATCGCAAGACGAGCAGTACTTC.

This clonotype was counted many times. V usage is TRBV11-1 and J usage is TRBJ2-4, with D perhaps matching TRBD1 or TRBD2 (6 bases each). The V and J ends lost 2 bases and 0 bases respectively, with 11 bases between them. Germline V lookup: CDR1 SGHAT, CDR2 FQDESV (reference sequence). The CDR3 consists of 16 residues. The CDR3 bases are TGTGCCAGCAGCTTAATGAGGGGGGAAGCCAAAAACATTCAGTACTTC. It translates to CASSLMRGEAKNIQYF.

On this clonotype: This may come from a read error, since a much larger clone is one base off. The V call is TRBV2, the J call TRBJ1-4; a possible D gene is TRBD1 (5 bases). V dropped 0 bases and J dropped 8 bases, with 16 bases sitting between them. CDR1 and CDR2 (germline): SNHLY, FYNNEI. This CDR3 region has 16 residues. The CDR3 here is CASSEARGLGGEKLFF. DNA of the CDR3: TGTGCCAGCAGTGAAGCACGAGGCTTGGGGGGGGAAAAACTGTTTTTT.

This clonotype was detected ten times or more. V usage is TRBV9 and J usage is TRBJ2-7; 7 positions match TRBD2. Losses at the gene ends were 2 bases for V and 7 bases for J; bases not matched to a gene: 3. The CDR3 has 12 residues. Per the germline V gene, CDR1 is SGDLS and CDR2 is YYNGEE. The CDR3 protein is CASSVGEGEQYF. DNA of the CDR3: TGTGCCAGCAGCGTCGGGGAGGGGGAGCAGTACTTC. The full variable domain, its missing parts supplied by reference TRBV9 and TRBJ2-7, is DSGVTQTPKHLITATGQRVTLRCSPRSGDLSVYWYQQSLDQGLQFLIQYYNGEERAKGNILERFSAQQFPDLHSELNLSSLELGDSALYFCASSVGEGEQYFGPGTRLTVT.

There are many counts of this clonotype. The CDR3 protein is CASGSYRVVEQFF. CDR3 nucleotide sequence: TGTGCTAGTGGGTCCTACAGGGTCGTTGAGCAGTTCTTC. V gene TRBV12-5 combines with J gene TRBJ2-1; D perhaps matches TRBD1 (6 bases). V lost 6 bases to trimming and J lost 9 bases, with 15 bases between them. CDR1 is LGHNT, CDR2 FRNRAP, per germline. The CDR3 contains 13 residues.

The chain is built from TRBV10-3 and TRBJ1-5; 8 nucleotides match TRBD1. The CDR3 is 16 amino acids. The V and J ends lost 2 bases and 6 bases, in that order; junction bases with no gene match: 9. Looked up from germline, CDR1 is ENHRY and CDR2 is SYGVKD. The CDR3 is CAISEPSQGASQPQHF. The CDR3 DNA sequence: TGTGCCATCAGTGAGCCCTCCCAGGGGGCAAGTCAGCCCCAGCATTTT.

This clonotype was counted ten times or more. CDR3 sequence (DNA): TGCAGTGCTAGGAACGGTATCTGGCGGGGACACAATGAGCAGTTCTTC. Translated: CSARNGIWRGHNEQFF. The genes are TRBV20-1 and TRBJ2-1; tentative D call: TRBD2 (6 bases). Between the trimmed V and J ends, which lost 3 bases and 5 bases, there was a span of 20 bases. This CDR3 has 16 residues. From germline, CDR1 is DFQATT and CDR2 SNEGSKA (reference sequence).

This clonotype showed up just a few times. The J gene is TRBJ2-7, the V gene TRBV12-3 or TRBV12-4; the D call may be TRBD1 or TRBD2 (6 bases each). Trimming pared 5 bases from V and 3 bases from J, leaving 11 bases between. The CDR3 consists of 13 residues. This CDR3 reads CASSPRGGYEQYF. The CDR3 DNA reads TGTGCCAGCAGTCCCAGGGGAGGCTACGAGCAGTACTTC.

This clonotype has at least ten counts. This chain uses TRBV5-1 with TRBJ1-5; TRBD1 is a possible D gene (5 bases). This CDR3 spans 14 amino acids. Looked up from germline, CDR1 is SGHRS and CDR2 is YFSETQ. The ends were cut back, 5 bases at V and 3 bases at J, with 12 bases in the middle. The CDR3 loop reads CASSYGQNNQPQHF. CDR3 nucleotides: TGCGCCAGCAGTTACGGACAAAACAATCAGCCCCAGCATTTT.

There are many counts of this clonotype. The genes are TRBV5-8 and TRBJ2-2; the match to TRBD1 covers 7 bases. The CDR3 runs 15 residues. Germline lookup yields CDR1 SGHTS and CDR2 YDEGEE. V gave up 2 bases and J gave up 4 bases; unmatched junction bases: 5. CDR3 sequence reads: CASSLRDRGTGELFF. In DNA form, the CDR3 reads TGTGCCAGCAGCTTACGGGACAGAGGCACCGGGGAGCTGTTTTTT.

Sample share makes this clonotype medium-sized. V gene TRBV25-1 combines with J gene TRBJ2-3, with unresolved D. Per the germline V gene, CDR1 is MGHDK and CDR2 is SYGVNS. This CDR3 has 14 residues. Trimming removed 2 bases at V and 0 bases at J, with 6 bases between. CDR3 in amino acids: CASSERGSTDTQYF. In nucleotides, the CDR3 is TGTGCCAGCAGTGAACGCGGCAGCACAGATACGCAGTATTTT.

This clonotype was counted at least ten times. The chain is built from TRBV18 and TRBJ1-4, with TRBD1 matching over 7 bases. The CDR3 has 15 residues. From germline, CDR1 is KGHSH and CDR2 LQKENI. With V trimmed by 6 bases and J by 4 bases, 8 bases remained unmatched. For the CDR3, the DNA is TGTGCCAGCTCCCCTGTCCGGGACAGTAATGAAAAACTGTTTTTT. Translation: CASSPVRDSNEKLFF.

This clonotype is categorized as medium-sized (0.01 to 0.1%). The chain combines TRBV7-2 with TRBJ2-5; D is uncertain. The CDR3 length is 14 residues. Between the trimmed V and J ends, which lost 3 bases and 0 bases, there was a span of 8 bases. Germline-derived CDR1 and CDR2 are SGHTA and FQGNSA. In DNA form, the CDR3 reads TGTGCCAGCAGCTTTATTGTGAACCAAGAGACCCAGTACTTC. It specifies CASSFIVNQETQYF.

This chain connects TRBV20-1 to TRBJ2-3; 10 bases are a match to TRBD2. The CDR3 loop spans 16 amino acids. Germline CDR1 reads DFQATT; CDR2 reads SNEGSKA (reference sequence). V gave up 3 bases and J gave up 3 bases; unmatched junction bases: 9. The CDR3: CSARGILAGVTDTQYF. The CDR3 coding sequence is TGCAGTGCTAGGGGGATCCTAGCGGGGGTTACAGATACGCAGTATTTT.

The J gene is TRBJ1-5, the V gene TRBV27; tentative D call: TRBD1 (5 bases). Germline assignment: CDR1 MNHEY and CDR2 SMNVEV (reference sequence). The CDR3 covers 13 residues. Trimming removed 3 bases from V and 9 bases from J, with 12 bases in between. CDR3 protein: CASSLGERGPQHF. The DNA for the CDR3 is TGTGCCAGCAGTTTGGGGGAGAGGGGGCCCCAGCATTTT.

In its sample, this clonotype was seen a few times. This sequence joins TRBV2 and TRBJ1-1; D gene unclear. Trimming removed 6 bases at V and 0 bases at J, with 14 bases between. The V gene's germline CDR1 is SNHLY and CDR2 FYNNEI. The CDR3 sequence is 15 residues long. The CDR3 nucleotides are TGTGCCAGCAGCGCAGCAGTGGGGTTGAACACTGAAGCTTTCTTT. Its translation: CASSAAVGLNTEAFF.

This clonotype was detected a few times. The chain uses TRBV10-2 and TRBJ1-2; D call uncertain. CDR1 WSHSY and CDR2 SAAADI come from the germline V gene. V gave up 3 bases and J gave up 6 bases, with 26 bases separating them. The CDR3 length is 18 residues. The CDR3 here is CASSEPILDGRTPDGYTF. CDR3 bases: TGCGCCAGCAGTGAACCGATTTTGGACGGGCGCACTCCCGATGGCTACACCTTC.

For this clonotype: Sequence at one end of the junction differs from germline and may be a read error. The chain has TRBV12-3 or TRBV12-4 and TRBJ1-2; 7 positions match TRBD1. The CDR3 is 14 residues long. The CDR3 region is CASSHPLSGQVVQF. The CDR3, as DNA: TGTGCCAGCAGTCACCCCCTCTCCGGACAGGTCGTACAGTTC.

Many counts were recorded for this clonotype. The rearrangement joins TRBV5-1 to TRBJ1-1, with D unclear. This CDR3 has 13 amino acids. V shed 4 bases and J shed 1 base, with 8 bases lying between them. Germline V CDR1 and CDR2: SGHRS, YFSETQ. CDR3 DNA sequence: TGCGCCAGCAGCCCAAATACGAACACTGAAGCTTTCTTT. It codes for CASSPNTNTEAFF.

The CDR3 DNA sequence: TGTGCCAGCTCACCAGTGGGCATAGGACAGGGAAGAAACGAGCAGTACTTC. Its protein is CASSPVGIGQGRNEQYF. The V call is TRBV18, the J call TRBJ2-7; 8 bases align to TRBD1. V gave up 2 bases and J gave up 5 bases; unmatched junction bases: 14. The CDR3 is 17 residues long. CDR1 and CDR2 (germline): KGHSH, LQKENI.

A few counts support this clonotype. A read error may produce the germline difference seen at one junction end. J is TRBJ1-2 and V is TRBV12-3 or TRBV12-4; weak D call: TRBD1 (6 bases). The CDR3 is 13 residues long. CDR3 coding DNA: TGTGCCAGCACCCCCGGGGGGCAGTATGGCGACACCTTC. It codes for CASTPGGQYGDTF.

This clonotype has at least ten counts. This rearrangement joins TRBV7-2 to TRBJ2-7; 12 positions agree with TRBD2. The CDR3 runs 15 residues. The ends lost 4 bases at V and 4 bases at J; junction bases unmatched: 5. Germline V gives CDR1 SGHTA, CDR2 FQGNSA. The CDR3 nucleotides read TGTGCCAGCAGCTCAAGGACTAGCGGGACTTACGAGCAGTACTTC. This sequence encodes CASSSRTSGTYEQYF.

DNA of the CDR3: TGCGCCAGCAGCTTGGCCGGGGAGCTGTTTTTT. Its translation is CASSLAGELFF. This rearrangement joins TRBV5-1 to TRBJ2-2; no clear D gene. The V and J ends lost 0 bases and 6 bases respectively, with 0 bases between them. The CDR3 consists of 11 residues. Germline V gives CDR1 SGHRS, CDR2 YFSETQ.